A single sample is the source of the 32 T cell receptor beta chains below, sequenced in a study of response to subunit inactivated influenza vaccine. One entry per CDR3 protein, called by TCRdb with MiXCR from the RT-PCR reads. The table records more than 400,000 distinct CDR3 sequences, 10% to 11% of them present only once. The sample in question was PBMCs from blood, obtained about 6 weeks after vaccination. These receptor sequences come from a man in his fifties who received an inactivated influenza vaccine.

The V gene is TRBV29-1, the J gene TRBJ2-1; either TRBD1 or TRBD2 may supply D (6 bases each). The CDR3 has 14 residues. V lost 3 bases, J lost 4 bases, and 13 bases lay in between. Germline loops: CDR1 SQVTM, CDR2 ANQGSEA. As DNA, the CDR3 is TGCAGCGTTGACATAAGGGGGGCATACAATGAGCAGTTCTTC. This gives the protein CSVDIRGAYNEQFF.

The rearrangement uses TRBV7-2 and TRBJ2-3, with TRBD1 identical over 7 bases. There are 14 residues in the CDR3. The V segment lost 5 bases and the J segment 5 bases; nucleotides outside the gene matches: 7. CDR1 and CDR2 (germline): SGHTA, FQGNSA. CDR3 coding DNA: TGTGCCAGCAGCATAGACAGGGAAGTAGATACGCAGTATTTT. Translating it yields CASSIDREVDTQYF.

This clonotype came up a few times. This rearrangement joins TRBV5-6 to TRBJ1-4; 8 bases fit TRBD1. The CDR3 is 14 amino acids. Unmatched junction bases numbered 4, after V lost 2 bases and J lost 7 bases. CDR1 and CDR2 (germline): SGHDT, YYEEEE. CDR3 nucleotide sequence: TGTGCCAGCAGCTTTGGGACAGGTGTTGAAAAACTGTTTTTT. Translated: CASSFGTGVEKLFF.

This clonotype appeared a few times. The J gene is TRBJ1-1, the V gene TRBV4-2; D is ambiguous. Germline V lookup: CDR1 LGHNA, CDR2 YNFKEQ. Trimming removed 0 bases at V and 1 base at J, with 9 bases between. This CDR3 is built from 15 residues. CDR3 DNA sequence: TGTGCCAGCAGCCAAGATCGTAGAGGGAACACTGAAGCTTTCTTT. This codes for CASSQDRRGNTEAFF.

In this sample, this clonotype turned up many times. The chain combines TRBV20-1 with TRBJ2-1; 7 nucleotides align to TRBD2. Looked up from germline, CDR1 is DFQATT and CDR2 is SNEGSKA (reference sequence). The CDR3 has 14 residues. V lost 4 bases, J lost 3 bases, and 6 bases stayed unmatched. The CDR3 DNA sequence: TGCAGTGCTAACAAGCGGGAAGACTACAATGAGCAGTTCTTC. This encodes CSANKREDYNEQFF.

This rearrangement joins TRBV12-1 to TRBJ2-4. TRBV12-1 corresponds to a pseudogene. The CDR3 runs to 17 residues. For the CDR3, the DNA is TGTGCCAGCAACATTCGATCCCAAAAGTTAGCCAAAAACATTCAGTACTTC. As protein: CASNIRSQKLAKNIQYF.

Note on this clonotype: A much more abundant neighbour one base away suggests this may be a read error. V usage is TRBV7-9 and J usage is TRBJ2-7; possibly TRBD1 for D (5 bases). The CDR3 contains 14 residues. Germline V lookup: CDR1 SEHNR, CDR2 FQNEAQ (reference sequence). V gave up 5 bases and J gave up 8 bases, with 19 bases separating them. CDR3 region: CASSPQGRGGKQYF. The CDR3 DNA sequence: TGTGCCAGCAGCCCCCAGGGTAGGGGTGGCAAGCAGTACTTC.

As for this clonotype: A much larger clone sits a single nucleotide away, making a read error possible. The genes are TRBV20-1 and TRBJ2-7; D call uncertain. There are 10 residues in the CDR3. CDR1 and CDR2 (germline): DFQATT, SNEGSKA (reference sequence). The CDR3 coding sequence is TGCAATGCTAGGGACTACGAGCAGTACTTC. Protein sequence: CNARDYEQYF.

This clonotype occurred a few times. The chain has TRBV11-2 and TRBJ1-3; 7 nucleotides match TRBD1. J gave up 4 bases and V 4 bases, and 7 bases lay outside the gene matches. This CDR3 contains 15 residues. Germline loops: CDR1 SGHAT, CDR2 FQNNGV. Here the CDR3 reads CASSWEAGQGNTIYF. CDR3 DNA sequence: TGTGCCAGCAGCTGGGAGGCGGGACAGGGAAACACCATATATTTT.

This clonotype has just a few counts. The rearrangement joins TRBV7-2 to TRBJ1-1; D ambiguous. The CDR3 has 13 residues. Trimming removed 1 base from V and 5 bases from J, with 8 bases in between. Germline V gene lookup returns CDR1 SGHTA and CDR2 FQGNSA. CDR3 coding DNA: TGTGCCAGCAGCTTAGTCGGGGTTACTGAAGCTTTCTTT. This encodes CASSLVGVTEAFF.

J is TRBJ1-6 and V is TRBV20-1; D is undetermined. Trimming cost V 6 bases and J 6 bases, with 9 bases left between them. Germline assignment: CDR1 DFQATT and CDR2 SNEGSKA (reference sequence). The CDR3 contains 12 residues. The CDR3 is CSAEGGNSPLHF. In DNA, the CDR3 is TGCAGTGCGGAGGGTGGTAATTCACCCCTCCACTTT.

There are a few counts of this clonotype. The chain recombines TRBV21-1 with TRBJ2-1; the D call in the table, TRBD1, was not verified against the DNA. TRBV21-1 constitutes a pseudogene. The CDR3 sequence is 18 residues long. The chain's CDR3 is CASSKEGVRAGAPHEQFF. The CDR3, as DNA: TGTGCCAGCAGCAAAGAGGGGGTGCGAGCGGGGGCCCCCCATGAGCAGTTCTTC.

The chain couples TRBV4-3 to TRBJ1-2; the D is unclear. Germline CDR1 and CDR2: LGHNA and YSLEER. Trimming removed 1 base from V and 3 bases from J, with 9 bases in between. The CDR3 consists of 14 residues. The CDR3 protein is CASSQALGHYGYTF. CDR3 in DNA: TGCGCCAGCAGCCAAGCGCTGGGTCACTATGGCTACACCTTC.

The rearrangement joins TRBV14 to TRBJ2-1, with unresolved D. CDR1 SGHDN and CDR2 FVKESK come from the germline V gene. V was trimmed by 3 bases and J by 0 bases, leaving 9 bases between them. The CDR3 spans 15 residues. CDR3 coding DNA: TGTGCCAGCAGCCACCCATATCACTCCTACAATGAGCAGTTCTTC. Protein: CASSHPYHSYNEQFF.

Only a few counts were recorded for this clonotype. The CDR3 coding sequence is TGTGCCACGAGGGACATGGCAGCCGGGGAGCTGTTTTTT. It yields the protein CATRDMAAGELFF. The chain joins TRBV12-3 or TRBV12-4 to TRBJ2-2, with a possible D match to TRBD1 (6 bases). V lost 10 bases, J lost 6 bases, and 15 bases lay in between. The CDR3 totals 13 residues.

The CDR3 region is CASGTPRGGSTDTQYF. CDR3 coding DNA: TGTGCCAGCGGAACCCCCCGCGGGGGGTCCACAGATACGCAGTATTTT. The gene calls are TRBV7-9 and TRBJ2-3; 8 bases are shared with TRBD2. Germline CDR1 SEHNR, CDR2 FQNEAQ (reference sequence). The J segment lost 2 bases and the V segment lost 8 bases, leaving 12 bases of the junction unmatched. This CDR3 comprises 16 residues.

This clonotype was seen a handful of times. The chain carries TRBV7-6 and TRBJ2-7; 12 positions match TRBD2. The V gene's germline CDR1 is SGHVS and CDR2 FNYEAQ. The CDR3 is 15 amino acids. Germline trimming cut 5 bases from V and 3 bases from J; bases unmatched to any gene: 5. CDR3 region: CASSELAGGNYEQYF. Here the CDR3 DNA reads TGTGCCAGCAGCGAACTAGCGGGGGGTAACTACGAGCAGTACTTC.

Concerning this clonotype itself: A much larger clone lies a single base off, so this may be a read error. The chain has TRBV20-1 and TRBJ2-3, with 8 bases matching TRBD2. Per the germline V gene, CDR1 is DFQATT and CDR2 is SNEGSKA (reference sequence). The CDR3 covers 14 residues. CDR3 amino acids: CSSRLAYRTDTQYF. In nucleotides, the CDR3 is TGCAGTTCTAGACTAGCGTATCGCACAGATACGCAGTATTTT.

This clonotype was found many times. The V gene is TRBV29-1, the J gene TRBJ1-1; perhaps TRBD1 as D (5 bases). This CDR3 comprises 12 residues. The germline CDR1 and CDR2 sequences are SQVTM and ANQGSEA. With 7 bases removed from V and 3 bases from J, the gap between germline ends came to 12 bases. The CDR3 loop is CSAEGIDTEAFF. The CDR3 DNA is TGCAGCGCCGAGGGGATAGACACTGAAGCTTTCTTT.

This clonotype turned up a few times. The chain links TRBV12-3 or TRBV12-4 to TRBJ2-1; 9 positions agree with TRBD1. J was trimmed by 7 bases and V by 5 bases; bases with no gene match: 9. The CDR3 totals 15 residues. Here the CDR3 DNA reads TGTGCCAGCAGTCCTTGGACAGGGGAGGTTAATGAGCAGTTCTTC. Translation gives CASSPWTGEVNEQFF.

The chain has TRBV6-2 or TRBV6-3 and TRBJ2-7; D is perhaps TRBD1 or TRBD2 (5 bases each). The germline V gene has CDR1 MNHEY and CDR2 SVGEGT. The CDR3 runs 16 residues. The V end was cut by 8 bases, the J end by 4 bases, with 24 bases between. Written as DNA, the CDR3 is TGTGCCAGCGGAGATTCAGGACTGACGGGGCGGTACGAGCAGTACTTC. This sequence encodes CASGDSGLTGRYEQYF.

This rearrangement joins TRBV24-1 to TRBJ2-1; the D gene is possibly TRBD1 (6 bases). Trimming removed 2 bases at V and 2 bases at J, with 9 bases between. Germline CDR1 reads KGHDR; CDR2 reads SFDVKD. This CDR3 spans 15 amino acids. CDR3 sequence reads: CATSDWQGTYNEQFF. As DNA, the CDR3 is TGTGCCACCAGTGATTGGCAGGGGACCTACAATGAGCAGTTCTTC.

A few counts support this clonotype. This chain joins TRBV27 and TRBJ1-2; D unclear. Germline V gene sequence: CDR1 MNHEY, CDR2 SMNVEV (reference sequence). The CDR3 consists of 14 residues. V was cut by 6 bases and J by 2 bases, with 13 bases left in between. This CDR3 reads CASRKRTGNYGYTF. CDR3 nucleotides: TGTGCCAGCAGAAAACGGACGGGAAACTATGGCTACACCTTC.

In this sample, this clonotype turned up a few times. The chain has TRBV7-2 and TRBJ2-1; D unclear. The CDR3 length is 13 residues. Trimming shortened V by 7 bases and J by 3 bases, and 10 bases separated the two germline ends. Germline V gives CDR1 SGHTA, CDR2 FQGNSA. The CDR3 region is CASTPPDYNEQFF. The CDR3 nucleotides read TGTGCCAGCACTCCCCCAGACTACAATGAGCAGTTCTTC. The whole variable domain, remainder taken from reference TRBV7-2 and TRBJ2-1, is GAGVSQSPSNKVTEKGKDVELRCDPISGHTALYWYRQSLGQGLEFLIYFQGNSAPDKSGLPSDRFSAERTGGSVSTLTIQRTQQEDSAVYLCASTPPDYNEQFFGPGTRLTVL.

The rearrangement uses TRBV7-9 and TRBJ1-6, with D perhaps TRBD1 (5 bases). The V gene lost 4 bases and the J gene lost 9 bases, with 13 bases spanning the gap. This CDR3 is 14 amino acids long. CDR1 SEHNR and CDR2 FQNEAQ come from the germline V gene (reference sequence). The CDR3 region has the DNA TGTGCCAGCAGCTACGCAGGGTCCGTTTCACCCCTCCACTTT. It is translated as CASSYAGSVSPLHF.

This clonotype appeared a few times. This chain connects TRBV20-1 to TRBJ2-1; D gene ambiguous. V was shortened by 0 bases and J by 3 bases, with 12 bases between the two germline ends. The germline gives CDR1 DFQATT, CDR2 SNEGSKA (reference sequence). This CDR3 contains 15 residues. CDR3 sequence reads: CSARDHQVNYNEQFF. The CDR3 nucleotides read TGCAGTGCTAGAGATCATCAGGTTAACTACAATGAGCAGTTCTTC.

CDR3 DNA: TGTGCCACCAGCACTAGAGGGGGAGTGCAGCAGCCCCAGCATTTT. Protein sequence: CATSTRGGVQQPQHF. The V call is TRBV15, the J call TRBJ1-5, with D maybe TRBD1 (6 bases). V lost 4 bases and J 7 bases, leaving 17 bases between the germline ends. CDR1 is LNHNV, CDR2 YYDKDF, per germline (reference sequence). This CDR3 has 15 amino acids.

V and J are TRBV20-1 and TRBJ2-1, with no clear D. Germline values: CDR1 DFQATT, CDR2 SNEGSKA (reference sequence). The ends were cut back, 3 bases at V and 9 bases at J, with 12 bases in the middle. This CDR3 comprises 12 residues. This chain's CDR3 is CSASPPDREQFF. CDR3 nucleotides: TGCAGTGCTAGCCCCCCAGACCGTGAGCAGTTCTTC.

This clonotype was counted at least ten times. This sequence joins TRBV12-3 or TRBV12-4 and TRBJ1-5; the D is unclear. With 1 base removed from V and 1 base from J, the gap between germline ends came to 8 bases. CDR3 length: 15 amino acids. CDR3: CASSLDGLSNQPQHF. The CDR3, as DNA: TGTGCCAGCAGTTTAGATGGCCTGAGCAATCAGCCCCAGCATTTT.

V usage is TRBV5-1 and J usage is TRBJ1-1; D call uncertain. Trimming cost V 4 bases and J 1 base, with 14 bases left between them. This CDR3 region has 15 residues. Germline CDR1 and CDR2: SGHRS and YFSETQ. CDR3 DNA: TGCGCCAGCAGCGCCTCGGTGCGGGGGAACACTGAAGCTTTCTTT. Translated: CASSASVRGNTEAFF.

The V call is TRBV6-5, the J call TRBJ2-7; TRBD1 agrees at 8 bases. This CDR3 region has 16 residues. V lost 4 bases to trimming and J lost 6 bases; unmatched junction nucleotides: 14. CDR1 is MNHEY, CDR2 SVGAGI, per germline. CDR3 coding DNA: TGTGCCAGCAGTTCCTTCAGGGGGCCCTCCGTTCCCGAGCAGTACTTC. Its translation is CASSSFRGPSVPEQYF.

This clonotype was seen at least ten times. The chain couples TRBV9 to TRBJ2-3; TRBD2 matches 9 bases. V dropped 3 bases and J dropped 13; count of bases not matched to a gene: 6. The germline CDR1 and CDR2 sequences are SGDLS and YYNGEE. The CDR3 is 12 residues long. The CDR3 DNA sequence: TGTGCCAGCAGCGGCATAGCGGGAGACAAGTATTTT. Its protein product is CASSGIAGDKYF.